The 5 T cell receptor beta chains in this list originate from one sample, sequenced in a study of blood T cell repertoires in COVID-19. The assay was immunoSEQ multiplex PCR, and TCRdb's table has in-frame clones only and misses some. Among around 94,000 clones listed, 75% to 95% were seen once. What was sequenced was peripheral blood. The receptors were gathered from a young man with acute or convalescent COVID-19.

This clone is a singleton in its sample. This chain connects TRBV3-1 (or the pseudogene TRBV3-2) to TRBJ1-6; D not certain. The CDR3 extends over 18 amino acids. V lost 0 bases and J lost 9, with 21 bases in between. In germline, CDR1 is LGHDT, CDR2 YNNKEL (reference sequence). The CDR3 region has the DNA TGTGCCAGCAGCCAAGAGATGCTGTCAGCGAATTATCCTTCACCCCTCCACTTT. Encoded protein: CASSQEMLSANYPSPLHF.

The chain has TRBV7-8 and TRBJ1-2, with a possible D match to TRBD1 (5 bases). The CDR3 sequence is 16 residues long. Deletions cut 0 bases from V and 2 bases from J, with 13 bases between. Looked up from germline, CDR1 is SGHVS and CDR2 is FQNEAQ. The CDR3 loop is CASSLASGDLNYGYTF. CDR3 bases: TGTGCCAGCAGCTTAGCGTCGGGGGACCTAAACTATGGCTACACCTTC.

The table lists this clone with a count of one. V is TRBV3-1 (or the pseudogene TRBV3-2) and J is TRBJ1-2, with a tentative D call TRBD1 (5 bases). The CDR3 covers 14 residues. Trimming removed 0 bases from V and 6 bases from J, with 11 bases in between. Germline V gene sequence: CDR1 LGHDT, CDR2 YNNKEL (reference sequence). The CDR3 protein is CASSQDNTGHGYTF. CDR3 DNA sequence: TGTGCCAGCAGCCAAGATAATACAGGCCATGGCTACACCTTC.

This clone was seen a few times. The CDR3 nucleotides are TGTGCCAGCAGTCTCCCACAGGGGCAGAGCACTGAAGCTTTCTTT. This sequence encodes CASSLPQGQSTEAFF. The chain employs TRBV13 and TRBJ1-1, with TRBD1 matching 7 bases. From germline, CDR1 is PRHDT and CDR2 FYEKMQ (reference sequence). The length of the CDR3 is 15 residues. After removal of 6 bases from V and 4 bases from J, the junction contained 11 bases not matched to a gene.

The genes are TRBV25-1 and TRBJ1-6; no clear D. V was pared by 7 bases and J by 7 bases, with 14 bases between. The CDR3 spans 14 residues. Germline V gene sequence: CDR1 MGHDK, CDR2 SYGVNS. CDR3 protein: CASMEEIKNSPLHF. The CDR3 region has the DNA TGTGCCAGCATGGAGGAAATAAAAAATTCACCCCTCCACTTT.